The source of this TCR beta chain is a study of blood T cell repertoires in COVID-19. Trimming at V came to 1 base and at J to 7 bases, leaving 8 bases not matched to a gene. This CDR3 spans 15 amino acids. Germline CDR1 reads KGHSH; CDR2 reads LQKENI. Assay: immunoSEQ multiplex PCR; the TCRdb copy retains only in-frame clones and omits some. The sample lists 200,000 to 250,000 clones, over 75% seen once, with 2% to 3% in the top ten. The rearrangement links TRBV18 to TRBJ1-2, with TRBD1 matching over 8 bases. The specimen was peripheral blood. The sequence was collected from a woman aged 65 to 85 with COVID-19, enrolled during active disease. CDR3 in amino acids: CASSPLSDRGSGYTF. The DNA of the CDR3 is TGTGCCAGCTCACCACTGTCCGACAGGGGCAGTGGCTACACCTTC.